A selection of T cell receptor beta chains follows, all from one sample in a study of OX40 agonist ivuxolimab in advanced cancers. TCRdb's copy holds only in-frame clones and misses some; the assay was immunoSEQ multiplex PCR. The table lists roughly 18,000 clones, about two thirds of them singletons. The material was CD4+ or CD8+ T cells sorted from blood, obtained in a trial of the OX40 agonist ivuxolimab. These receptors originate from an adult with an advanced solid tumor such as melanoma, head and neck, liver or kidney cancer. Both conserved end residues are part of each CDR3. Each record gives: D gene, V gene, CDR3 protein. A D gene is named only where the DNA matches it firmly.

d_gene: -; v_gene: TRBV15; CDR3aa: CATSEIHRGGSYEQYF
d_gene: TRBD1; v_gene: TRBV6-5; CDR3aa: CASSYRAGGPYEQYF
d_gene: -; v_gene: TRBV4-1; CDR3aa: CASSQDLGTEAFF
d_gene: TRBD1; v_gene: TRBV27; CDR3aa: CASSSGTGTNQPQHF
d_gene: -; v_gene: TRBV5-1; CDR3aa: CASSLKREKFF
d_gene: -; v_gene: TRBV27; CDR3aa: CASSLLSITDTQYF
d_gene: -; v_gene: TRBV30; CDR3aa: CAWRERASNYGYTF
d_gene: -; v_gene: TRBV2; CDR3aa: CASRTRAAQPQHF
d_gene: -; v_gene: TRBV9; CDR3aa: CASSPGGSTEAFF
d_gene: -; v_gene: TRBV27; CDR3aa: CASSLYAGSSYNEQFF
d_gene: -; v_gene: TRBV28; CDR3aa: CASSLFSNRATEAFF
d_gene: -; v_gene: TRBV11-2; CDR3aa: CASSYSVRGPQHF
d_gene: -; v_gene: TRBV10-2; CDR3aa: CASSESPGNTGELFF
d_gene: TRBD2; v_gene: TRBV28; CDR3aa: CASSLVVLGTSGGRGYNEQFF
d_gene: -; v_gene: TRBV5-1; CDR3aa: CASSLSETGELFF
d_gene: -; v_gene: TRBV4-1; CDR3aa: CASSQEAQGGTDTQYF
d_gene: -; v_gene: TRBV4-3; CDR3aa: CASSQDLRGSYEQYF
d_gene: -; v_gene: TRBV11-2; CDR3aa: CASSLNYNTGELFF
d_gene: -; v_gene: TRBV7-9; CDR3aa: CASSLPQGSEYQETQYF
d_gene: -; v_gene: TRBV6-5; CDR3aa: CASSSLPRGIEQYF
d_gene: TRBD1; v_gene: TRBV19; CDR3aa: CASSPDRENTEAFF
d_gene: TRBD1; v_gene: TRBV15; CDR3aa: CATREPDRDHEQYF
d_gene: -; v_gene: TRBV28; CDR3aa: CASSSHPGTKGTGELFF
d_gene: -; v_gene: TRBV5-1; CDR3aa: CASSSEVAGPTEAFF
d_gene: TRBD2; v_gene: TRBV28; CDR3aa: CASSSGSSGIRTDTQYF
d_gene: -; v_gene: TRBV6-5; CDR3aa: CASSFRQGVNQPQHF
d_gene: -; v_gene: TRBV4-1; CDR3aa: CASSQEAGERRKLFF
d_gene: -; v_gene: TRBV28; CDR3aa: CASSFSARNYGYTF
d_gene: TRBD1; v_gene: TRBV4-1; CDR3aa: CASSYRGENTEAFF
d_gene: -; v_gene: TRBV23-1; CDR3aa: CASISGKENIQYF
d_gene: TRBD2; v_gene: TRBV7-6; CDR3aa: CASSAGTSGYSSYNEQFF
d_gene: TRBD1; v_gene: TRBV7-6; CDR3aa: CASSPGQGEEETQYF
d_gene: TRBD2; v_gene: TRBV4-1; CDR3aa: CASSQALGLAAYEQYF
d_gene: -; v_gene: TRBV29-1; CDR3aa: CSVGAGRTYEQYF
d_gene: -; v_gene: TRBV7-2; CDR3aa: CASSLRASSYNEQFF
d_gene: -; v_gene: TRBV28; CDR3aa: CASSPVQGNTEAFF
d_gene: -; v_gene: TRBV19; CDR3aa: CASSIDAGNTEAFF
d_gene: -; v_gene: TRBV9; CDR3aa: CASSVATWGEQYF
d_gene: -; v_gene: TRBV9; CDR3aa: CASSSGAGWDQPQHF
d_gene: -; v_gene: TRBV28; CDR3aa: CASSLDSLDQPQHF
d_gene: TRBD2; v_gene: TRBV29-1; CDR3aa: CSVEEDGREGNEQFF
d_gene: TRBD1; v_gene: TRBV13; CDR3aa: CASSLGQDLEAFF